Shown below are 13 T cell receptor beta chains from a single sample sequenced in a study of T cell repertoires and HLA-DP antigens. Their target antigens are unknown. TCRdb's copy holds only in-frame clones and misses some; the assay was immunoSEQ multiplex PCR. The table lists about 73,000 clones, around four fifths of them singletons. Sequenced sample: CD4+ T cells from PBMCs. These receptors came from a man aged 55 to 70 in good health and CMV-seronegative.

J is TRBJ2-7 and V is TRBV7-2; either TRBD1 or TRBD2 may fit D (5 bases each). Trimming took off 4 bases at V and 0 bases at J, with 16 bases between the two ends. Germline CDR1 SGHTA, CDR2 FQGNSA. The CDR3 runs to 16 residues. The chain's CDR3 is CASSSFGGTPSYEQYF. CDR3 coding DNA: TGTGCCAGCAGCTCCTTTGGGGGAACCCCCTCCTACGAGCAGTACTTC.

The V and J genes are TRBV18 and TRBJ2-7; 13 nucleotides line up with TRBD2. The CDR3 is 14 amino acids. Germline loops: CDR1 KGHSH, CDR2 LQKENI. V lost 6 bases to trimming and J lost 5 bases; unmatched junction nucleotides: 4. Here the CDR3 reads CASSWTSGSNEQYV. CDR3 nucleotides: TGTGCCAGCTCCTGGACTAGCGGGAGTAACGAGCAGTACGTC.

This clone was seen once. The chain carries TRBV5-6 and TRBJ2-3, with a possible D match to TRBD2 (5 bases). The germline CDR1 and CDR2 sequences are SGHDT and YYEEEE. The CDR3 loop spans 13 amino acids. V lost 4 bases and J 4 bases, leaving 10 bases between the germline ends. CDR3 DNA: TGTGCCAGCAGCCGAGGACTTCCAGATACGCAGTATTTT. Translation gives CASSRGLPDTQYF. Complete variable domain (other parts from reference TRBV5-6 and TRBJ2-3): DAGVTQSPTHLIKTRGQQVTLRCSPKSGHDTVSWYQQALGQGPQFIFQYYEEEERQRGNFPDRFSGHQFPNYSSELNVNALLLGDSALYLCASSRGLPDTQYFGPGTRLTVL.

The chain combines TRBV7-9 with TRBJ1-2; 10 positions match TRBD1. This CDR3 has 14 amino acids. J was trimmed by 3 bases and V by 5 bases; bases with no gene match: 3. CDR1 SEHNR and CDR2 FQNEAQ come from the germline V gene (reference sequence). The CDR3 is CASSRGQGDYGYTF. Here the CDR3 DNA reads TGTGCCAGCAGCCGCGGACAGGGGGACTATGGCTACACCTTC.

The chain combines TRBV7-2 with TRBJ1-5; D perhaps matches TRBD1 (5 bases). Trimming pared 0 bases from V and 0 bases from J, leaving 12 bases between. Per the germline V gene, CDR1 is SGHTA and CDR2 is FQGNSA. The CDR3 has 17 residues. In DNA form, the CDR3 reads TGTGCCAGCAGCTTAGCTGGGGCAGTATATAGCAATCAGCCCCAGCATTTT. Amino acids: CASSLAGAVYSNQPQHF.

This chain connects TRBV7-2 to TRBJ2-5, with no clear D. Germline values: CDR1 SGHTA, CDR2 FQGNSA. This CDR3 spans 15 amino acids. Trimming shortened V by 1 base and J by 2 bases, and 11 bases separated the two germline ends. CDR3 amino acids: CASSLVAAGQETQYF. In DNA form, the CDR3 reads TGTGCCAGCAGCTTAGTAGCTGCTGGGCAAGAGACCCAGTACTTC.

Ten or more counts support this clone. At the DNA level, this CDR3 is encoded by other sequences in the same sample as well. J is TRBJ1-4 and V is TRBV9; possible D gene TRBD1, 5 bases. Germline-derived CDR1 and CDR2 are SGDLS and YYNGEE. CDR3 size: 13 residues. With 4 bases removed from V and 8 bases from J, the gap between germline ends came to 12 bases. The CDR3, as DNA: TGTGCCAGCAGCCTCCAGGGTGGAGAAAAACTGTTTTTT. It encodes CASSLQGGEKLFF.

This chain joins TRBV5-6 and TRBJ2-5; D is uncertain. The germline V gene encodes CDR1 SGHDT and CDR2 YYEEEE. Trimming took 4 bases from V and 5 from J, leaving 15 bases between them. CDR3 length: 14 residues. The CDR3 sequence: CASSSRAKGETQYF. The CDR3, as DNA: TGTGCCAGCAGCAGCCGGGCCAAAGGGGAGACCCAGTACTTC.

The V and J genes are TRBV30 and TRBJ1-1; D is unclear. Germline assignment: CDR1 GTSNPN and CDR2 SVGIG (reference sequence). The CDR3 covers 13 residues. V was pared by 1 base and J by 1 base, with 7 bases between. Here the CDR3 reads CAWSGVPNTEAFF. In DNA form, the CDR3 reads TGTGCCTGGAGTGGGGTCCCGAACACTGAAGCTTTCTTT.

This clone was seen more than once but under ten times. V and J are TRBV6-6 and TRBJ1-5; D is unclear. The CDR3 runs to 13 residues. Per the germline V gene, CDR1 is MNHNY and CDR2 is SVGAGI (reference sequence). V was clipped by 5 bases and J by 3 bases, with 8 bases between them. In DNA, the CDR3 is TGTGCCAGCAGTCCTGACAACAATCAGCCCCAGCATTTT. Translating it yields CASSPDNNQPQHF.

This clone was detected only once. V gene TRBV29-1 combines with J gene TRBJ2-5; no definite D call. V was pared by 7 bases and J by 2 bases, with 5 bases between. CDR1 is SQVTM and CDR2 is ANQGSEA in the germline V gene. The CDR3 is made up of 10 amino acids. This CDR3 is CSGKQETQYF. The CDR3 nucleotides are TGCAGCGGGAAGCAAGAGACCCAGTACTTC.

The chain combines TRBV29-1 with TRBJ1-1; D uncertain. The CDR3 length is 11 residues. Germline V CDR1 and CDR2: SQVTM, ANQGSEA. The V end was cut by 7 bases, the J end by 7 bases, with 13 bases between. The CDR3 here is CSAATSGEAFF. CDR3 nucleotide sequence: TGCAGCGCCGCGACCTCAGGTGAAGCTTTCTTT.

The CDR3 is CASSLQGRGNQPQHF. The CDR3, as DNA: TGTGCCAGCAGCTTACAAGGGCGGGGCAATCAGCCCCAGCATTTT. The chain joins TRBV2 to TRBJ1-5; D gene unclear. The CDR3 is 15 amino acids. The ends were cut back, 6 bases at V and 2 bases at J, with 14 bases in the middle. Germline CDR1 reads SNHLY; CDR2 reads FYNNEI.